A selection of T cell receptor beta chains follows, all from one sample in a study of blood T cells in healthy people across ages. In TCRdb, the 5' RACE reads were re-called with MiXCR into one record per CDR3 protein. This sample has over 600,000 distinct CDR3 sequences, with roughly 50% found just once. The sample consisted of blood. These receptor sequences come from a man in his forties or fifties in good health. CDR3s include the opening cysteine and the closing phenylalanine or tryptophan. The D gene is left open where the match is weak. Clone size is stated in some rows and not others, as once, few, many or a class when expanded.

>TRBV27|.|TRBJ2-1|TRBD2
CASSFRRVAGGHNEQFF
TGTGCCAGCAGTTTCCGGAGGGTAGCGGGAGGGCATAATGAGCAGTTCTTC
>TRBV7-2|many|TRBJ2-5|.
CASSLQVLTGMTGRQETQYF
TGTGCCAGCAGCTTACAAGTTCTCACAGGGATGACAGGCAGGCAAGAGACCCAGTACTTC
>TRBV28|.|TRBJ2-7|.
CTSSYGINSYEQYF
TGTACCAGCAGTTACGGGATCAACTCCTACGAGCAGTACTTC
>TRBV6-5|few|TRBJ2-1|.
CASSYSATSSYNEQFF
TGTGCCAGCAGTTACTCGGCTACGAGCTCCTACAATGAGCAGTTCTTC
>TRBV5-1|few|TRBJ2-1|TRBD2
CASSLAGGLNEQFF
TGCGCCAGCAGCTTGGCGGGGGGACTAAATGAGCAGTTCTTC
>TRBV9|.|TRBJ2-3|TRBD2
CASTPGLAHTDTQYF
TGTGCCAGCACCCCTGGACTAGCCCACACAGATACGCAGTATTTT
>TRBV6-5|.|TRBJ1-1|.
CASSYGGENTEAFF
TGTGCCAGCAGTTACGGGGGGGAGAACACTGAAGCTTTCTTT
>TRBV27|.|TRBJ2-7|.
CASSWQSSYEQYF
TGTGCCAGCAGTTGGCAGTCCTCCTACGAGCAGTACTTC
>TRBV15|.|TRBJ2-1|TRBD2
CATSRAQAGVGNEQFF
TGTGCCACCAGCAGAGCACAAGCGGGAGTGGGGAATGAGCAGTTCTTC
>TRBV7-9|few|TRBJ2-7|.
CASSLYLSGERGYEQYF
TGTGCCAGCAGCTTATACTTATCCGGGGAGAGGGGCTACGAGCAGTACTTC
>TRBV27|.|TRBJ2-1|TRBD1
CASLGTAYNEQFF
TGTGCCAGCCTTGGGACAGCCTACAATGAGCAGTTCTTC
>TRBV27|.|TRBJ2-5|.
CASSFGGGGQYF
TGTGCCAGCAGTTTCGGGGGAGGCGGGCAGTACTTC
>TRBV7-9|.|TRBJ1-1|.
CASSLVQDTEAFF
TGTGCCAGCAGCTTAGTTCAGGACACTGAAGCTTTCTTT
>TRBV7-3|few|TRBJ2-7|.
CASSLKVSGEQYF
TGTGCCAGCAGCTTAAAGGTTTCGGGCGAGCAGTACTTC
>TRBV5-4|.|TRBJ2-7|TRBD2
CASSPELAGVSEQYF
TGTGCCAGCAGCCCGGAACTAGCGGGAGTTTCCGAGCAGTACTTC
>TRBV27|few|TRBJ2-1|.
CASSLPGTSNEQFF
TGTGCCAGCAGTTTACCCGGGACTTCCAATGAGCAGTTCTTC
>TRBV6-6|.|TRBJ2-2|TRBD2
CASSIGLAGNTGELFF
TGTGCCAGCAGTATCGGACTAGCGGGGAACACCGGGGAGCTGTTTTTT
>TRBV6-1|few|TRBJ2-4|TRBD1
CAATRDRGRGIQYF
TGTGCCGCTACCCGGGACAGGGGAAGAGGCATTCAGTACTTC
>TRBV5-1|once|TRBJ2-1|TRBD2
CASSRTSGGPYNEQFF
TGCGCCAGCAGTAGGACTAGCGGGGGCCCTTACAATGAGCAGTTCTTC
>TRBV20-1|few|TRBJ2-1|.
CSARDRGLDEQFF
TGCAGTGCTAGAGATCGTGGACTGGATGAGCAGTTCTTC
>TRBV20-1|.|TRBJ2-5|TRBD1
CSASPRQGSQETQYF
TGCAGTGCTAGTCCCCGACAGGGATCCCAAGAGACCCAGTACTTC
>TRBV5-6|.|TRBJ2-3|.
CASSLGEETDTQYF
TGTGCCAGCAGCTTGGGGGAGGAGACAGATACGCAGTATTTT
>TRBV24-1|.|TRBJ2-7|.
CATSDLLAGEPKNRLYEQYF
TGTGCCACCAGTGATTTGTTGGCTGGGGAACCCAAGAATAGACTCTACGAGCAGTACTTC
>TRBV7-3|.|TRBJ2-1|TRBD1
CASSLYGTGGYNEQFF
TGTGCCAGCAGCTTATATGGGACAGGGGGCTACAATGAGCAGTTCTTC
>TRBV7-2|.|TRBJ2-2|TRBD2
CASSPGRGNTGELFF
TGTGCCAGCAGCCCGGGGAGGGGGAACACCGGGGAGCTGTTTTTT
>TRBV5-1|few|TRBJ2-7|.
CASSLGQNEQYF
TGCGCCAGCAGCTTGGGCCAGAACGAGCAGTACTTC
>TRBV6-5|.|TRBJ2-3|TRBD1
CASSFEQGAPLSYTDTQYF
TGTGCCAGCAGTTTCGAACAGGGGGCGCCTTTAAGCTACACAGATACGCAGTATTTT
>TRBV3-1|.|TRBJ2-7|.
CASSRHRDTVTYEQYF
TGTGCCAGCAGCCGGCACCGGGACACGGTAACCTACGAGCAGTACTTC
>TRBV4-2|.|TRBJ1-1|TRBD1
CASSQGQGASTEAFF
TGTGCCAGCAGCCAAGGGCAGGGGGCGAGCACTGAAGCTTTCTTT
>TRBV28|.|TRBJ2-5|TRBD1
CASSILATGEETQYF
TGTGCCAGCAGTATCCTGGCGACAGGGGAGGAGACCCAGTACTTC
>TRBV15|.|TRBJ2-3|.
CATSGKSDTQYF
TGTGCCACCAGCGGTAAATCAGATACGCAGTATTTT
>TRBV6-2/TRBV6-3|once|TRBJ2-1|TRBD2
CASRVNSGSNEQFF
TGTGCCAGCCGGGTTAATAGCGGGAGCAATGAGCAGTTCTTC
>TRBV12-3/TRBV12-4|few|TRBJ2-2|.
CASSFGTGELFF
TGTGCCAGCAGTTTTGGCACCGGGGAGCTGTTTTTT
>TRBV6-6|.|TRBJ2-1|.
CASSPTSRGLDEQFF
TGTGCCAGCAGTCCTACTAGCCGTGGTTTGGATGAGCAGTTCTTC
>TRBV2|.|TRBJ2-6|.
CASSEAKVAGVLGANVLTF
TGTGCCAGCAGTGAAGCGAAAGTAGCAGGGGTGCTCGGGGCCAACGTCCTGACTTTC
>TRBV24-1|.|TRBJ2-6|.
CAISVSGANVLTF
TGTGCCATATCTGTTTCTGGGGCCAACGTCCTGACTTTC
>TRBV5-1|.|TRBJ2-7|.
CASSLFRGLVYEQYF
TGCGCCAGCAGCTTGTTCCGGGGGCTAGTCTACGAGCAGTACTTC
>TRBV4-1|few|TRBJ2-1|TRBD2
CASSHLLAKIYNEQFF
TGCGCCAGCAGCCACCTACTAGCGAAAATCTACAATGAGCAGTTCTTC
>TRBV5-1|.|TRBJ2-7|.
CASSQDGGLYEQYF
TGCGCCAGCAGTCAGGACGGTGGTCTCTACGAGCAGTACTTC
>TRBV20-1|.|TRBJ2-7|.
CSAGNRWRAGEQYF
TGCAGTGCTGGGAACCGGTGGAGGGCGGGAGAGCAGTACTTC
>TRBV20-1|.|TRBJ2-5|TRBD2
CSAIGPFGGGAGETQYF
TGCAGTGCTATCGGACCGTTCGGCGGGGGGGCTGGGGAGACCCAGTACTTC
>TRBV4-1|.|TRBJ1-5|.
CASSQGKYSNQPQHF
TGCGCCAGCAGCCAAGGGAAGTATAGCAATCAGCCCCAGCATTTT
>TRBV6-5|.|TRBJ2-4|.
CASSVRQANIQYF
TGTGCCAGCAGTGTTAGGCAGGCCAACATTCAGTACTTC
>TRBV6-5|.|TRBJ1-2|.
CASSYSPDINYGYTF
TGTGCCAGCAGTTATTCACCGGATATTAACTATGGCTACACCTTC
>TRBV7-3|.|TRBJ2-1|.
CASALGPNNNEQFF
TGTGCCAGCGCGCTAGGGCCTAATAACAATGAGCAGTTCTTC
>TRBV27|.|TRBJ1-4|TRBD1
CASSLTGTGLEKLFF
TGTGCCAGTTCTTTGACCGGGACAGGGTTAGAAAAACTGTTTTTT
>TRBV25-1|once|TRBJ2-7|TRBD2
CASSPPSGSLYEQYF
TGTGCCAGCAGTCCCCCTAGCGGGAGTCTATACGAGCAGTACTTC
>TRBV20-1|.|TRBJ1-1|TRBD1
CSARDLRGQNTEAFF
TGCAGTGCTAGAGATCTGAGGGGGCAGAACACTGAAGCTTTCTTT
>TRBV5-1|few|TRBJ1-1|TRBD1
CASSSNRGATTEAFF
TGCGCCAGCAGCTCAAACAGGGGGGCGACCACTGAAGCTTTCTTT
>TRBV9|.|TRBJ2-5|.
CASSVAEGPQEETQYF
TGTGCCAGCAGCGTAGCTGAGGGCCCTCAGGAGGAGACCCAGTACTTC
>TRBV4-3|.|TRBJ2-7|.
CASSSSRGPTYEQYF
TGCGCCAGCAGCTCCAGCCGGGGACCGACCTACGAGCAGTACTTC
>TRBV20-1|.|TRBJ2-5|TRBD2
CSATWRAGGVETQYF
TGCAGTGCGACTTGGAGAGCGGGAGGCGTGGAGACCCAGTACTTC
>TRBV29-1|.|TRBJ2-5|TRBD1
CSVEEGGQGRLETQYF
TGCAGCGTTGAAGAGGGGGGACAGGGGCGATTAGAGACCCAGTACTTC
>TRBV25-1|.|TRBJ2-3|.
CASSDRGSTDTQYF
TGTGCCAGCAGTGATCGAGGTAGCACAGATACGCAGTATTTT
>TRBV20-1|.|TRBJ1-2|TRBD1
CSARGQGYNYGYTF
TGCAGTGCTAGGGGACAGGGATATAACTATGGCTACACCTTC
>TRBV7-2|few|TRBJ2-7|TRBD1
CASSFTGTGFEQYF
TGTGCCAGCAGCTTCACCGGGACAGGGTTCGAGCAGTACTTC
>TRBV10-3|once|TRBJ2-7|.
CAISDLRGEGEQYF
TGTGCCATCAGTGACCTCAGGGGCGAGGGTGAGCAGTACTTC
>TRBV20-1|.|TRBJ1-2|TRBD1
CSAIEDRGFYGYTF
TGCAGTGCTATAGAGGACAGGGGATTCTATGGCTACACCTTC
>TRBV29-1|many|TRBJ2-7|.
CSVVHYEQYF
TGCAGCGTTGTCCACTACGAGCAGTACTTC